The 18 T cell receptor beta chains below all came from one sample that was sequenced in a study of CD8 T cells in ankylosing spondylitis. Using its own MiXCR run on the 5' RACE reads, TCRdb lists one record per CDR3 protein. The repertoire holds approximately 220,000 distinct CDR3 sequences, with under 30% as singletons. The specimen was blood, either unsorted or a sorted T cell fraction (not recorded which). These receptors were collected from a male donor with ankylosing spondylitis or in good health (not recorded which).

About this clonotype itself: Given a much more abundant clone one base away, this may be a read error. This sequence joins TRBV14 and TRBJ1-4; D is unclear. This CDR3 contains 16 residues. Germline V gives CDR1 SGHDN, CDR2 FVKESK. DNA for the CDR3: TGTGCCAGCAGCCAAGATCGGCTGAGAGTAAATGAAAAACTGCTTTTT. It codes for CASSQDRLRVNEKLLF. The entire variable domain, with the rest obtained from reference TRBV14 and TRBJ1-4, is as follows: EAGVTQFPSHSVIEKGQTVTLRCDPISGHDNLYWYRRVMGKEIKFLLHFVKESKQDESGMPNNRFLAERTGGTYSTLKVQPAELEDSGVYFCASSQDRLRVNEKLLFGSGTQLSVL.

This clonotype has a single count. J is TRBJ2-5 and V is TRBV29-1; D perhaps matches TRBD2 (5 bases). This CDR3 comprises 13 residues. Trimming left V 3 bases short and J 7 bases short, with 15 bases between. Germline V lookup: CDR1 SQVTM, CDR2 ANQGSEA. CDR3 sequence reads: CSVETHQEATQYF. The CDR3 DNA is TGCAGCGTTGAGACCCACCAGGAGGCGACCCAGTACTTC.

This clonotype was recorded at least ten times. V gene TRBV28 combines with J gene TRBJ2-5; the D gene is possibly TRBD1 (6 bases). CDR1 is MDHEN and CDR2 is SYDVKM in the germline V gene. CDR3 length: 12 residues. V shed 7 bases and J shed 4 bases, with 10 bases lying between them. CDR3 amino acids: CASTLQGETQYF. CDR3 DNA: TGTGCCAGCACACTACAGGGAGAGACCCAGTACTTC.

This clonotype was found many times. This sequence joins TRBV21-1 and TRBJ1-4. TRBV21-1 is listed as a pseudogene. This CDR3 has 19 amino acids. The CDR3 protein is CASSRAGTALNATNEKLFF. CDR3 nucleotide sequence: TGTGCCAGCAGCAGGGCAGGAACAGCATTAAATGCAACTAATGAAAAACTGTTTTTT.

This clonotype has a handful of counts. This chain uses TRBV10-3 with TRBJ2-3, with TRBD2 identical over 7 bases. The CDR3 is made up of 16 amino acids. The V and J ends lost 4 bases and 4 bases, in that order; junction bases with no gene match: 11. Germline V lookup: CDR1 ENHRY, CDR2 SYGVKD. The CDR3 sequence is CAISGATGGSADTQYF. The DNA of the CDR3 is TGTGCCATCAGTGGGGCCACGGGAGGTAGCGCAGATACGCAGTATTTT.

This clonotype was counted only a few times. The V and J genes are TRBV7-2 and TRBJ1-5; D is ambiguous. The germline V and J ends were trimmed by 5 bases and 5 bases, with 13 bases remaining between them. From germline, CDR1 is SGHTA and CDR2 FQGNSA. The CDR3 loop spans 14 amino acids. CDR3 sequence reads: CASSRSLGYQPQHF. The CDR3 DNA is TGTGCCAGCAGCCGTTCATTGGGTTATCAGCCCCAGCATTTT.

The table lists this clonotype with many counts. This sequence joins TRBV29-1 and TRBJ2-5; D remains unclear. The CDR3 has 12 amino acids. The V and J ends lost 3 bases and 7 bases respectively, with 12 bases between them. Germline V gene lookup returns CDR1 SQVTM and CDR2 ANQGSEA. DNA of the CDR3: TGCAGCGTTGACACTGCTTGGGGGACCCAGTACTTC. Translated, it gives CSVDTAWGTQYF. Variable domain in full (rest from reference TRBV29-1 and TRBJ2-5): SAVISQKPSRDICQRGTSLTIQCQVDSQVTMMFWYRQQPGQSLTLIATANQGSEATYESGFVIDKFPISRPNLTFSTLTVSNMSPEDSSIYLCSVDTAWGTQYFGPGTRLLVL.

This clonotype was found a few times. The junction and the germline gene differ at one end; a read error may be behind it. The rearrangement joins TRBV29-1 to TRBJ1-1; D is undetermined. CDR1 is SQVTM and CDR2 is ANQGSEA in the germline V gene. There are 8 residues in the CDR3. This CDR3 reads CSVEEAFF. The DNA of the CDR3 is TGCAGCGTCGAAGAAGCTTTCTTT.

This clonotype was seen many times. This chain uses TRBV20-1 with TRBJ2-1; tentatively, D is TRBD2 (6 bases). Trimming took off 5 bases at V and 5 bases at J, with 16 bases between the two ends. Germline V gene data show CDR1 as DFQATT and CDR2 as SNEGSKA (reference sequence). The CDR3 is 14 amino acids. CDR3 bases: TGCAGTGCTCGGCGGGGCGGCATCCACAATGAGCAGTTCTTC. It specifies CSARRGGIHNEQFF.

V and J are TRBV28 and TRBJ2-4, with 10 bases matching TRBD2. In germline, CDR1 is MDHEN, CDR2 SYDVKM. The CDR3 contains 15 residues. Trimming cost V 5 bases and J 6 bases; bases outside gene matches: 7. CDR3 bases: TGTGCCAGCAGTCCGATAGCGGGAGGAGTAAACATTCAGTACTTC. It yields the protein CASSPIAGGVNIQYF.

This clonotype was detected a few times. The chain carries TRBV6-1 and TRBJ1-2; 7 nucleotides agree with TRBD1. The germline V gene encodes CDR1 MNHNS and CDR2 SASEGT. Losses at the gene ends were 6 bases for V and 2 bases for J; bases not matched to a gene: 9. The CDR3 spans 15 residues. The CDR3 nucleotides read TGTGCCAGCAGCCGGGGGGCGACAGGGAACTATGGCTACACCTTC. Its protein is CASSRGATGNYGYTF.

This sequence joins TRBV12-3 or TRBV12-4 and TRBJ2-1, with a possible D match to TRBD2 (6 bases). Trimming left V 3 bases short and J 7 bases short, with 13 bases between. The CDR3 runs to 14 residues. CDR3 region: CASSLASGRNEQFF. CDR3 nucleotide sequence: TGTGCCAGCAGTTTGGCCAGCGGGCGGAATGAGCAGTTCTTC.

A note on this clonotype: Compared with germline, one end of the junction differs, possibly owing to a read error. The chain uses TRBV7-7 and TRBJ2-1, with TRBD1 as a possible D gene (5 bases). In germline, CDR1 is SSHAT, CDR2 FNYEAQ (reference sequence). CDR3 size: 13 residues. The CDR3 protein is CASSPIGVSEQFF. The DNA of the CDR3 is TGTGCTAGCAGCCCGATAGGGGTCAGCGAGCAGTTCTTC.

Ten or more counts support this clonotype. The J gene is TRBJ1-3, the V gene TRBV20-1, with D unclear. This CDR3 has 14 amino acids. V was cut by 2 bases and J by 0 bases, with 8 bases left in between. Germline V lookup: CDR1 DFQATT, CDR2 SNEGSKA (reference sequence). As DNA, the CDR3 is TGCAGTGCTAGAAACCAGGCCTCTGGAAACACCATATATTTT. This translates into CSARNQASGNTIYF.

The table lists this clonotype with many counts. The rearrangement uses TRBV20-1 and TRBJ2-7; 8 bases fit TRBD1. The CDR3 has 14 residues. CDR1 and CDR2 from the germline V gene are DFQATT and SNEGSKA (reference sequence). V gave up 5 bases and J gave up 0 bases; unmatched junction bases: 6. Written as DNA, the CDR3 is TGCAGTGCTTTGGGACAGGTCAACTCCTACGAGCAGTACTTC. Protein: CSALGQVNSYEQYF.

This clonotype was counted ten times or more. This rearrangement joins TRBV6-5 to TRBJ2-3; the D call may be TRBD1 or TRBD2 (5 bases each). Germline V CDR1 and CDR2: MNHEY, SVGAGI. The ends were cut back, 2 bases at V and 0 bases at J, with 21 bases in the middle. This CDR3 comprises 19 residues. The CDR3 region has the DNA TGTGCCAGCAGTTACCATCGGGGCTCAAAGCCCGGGAGCACAGATACGCAGTATTTT. Translated: CASSYHRGSKPGSTDTQYF.

Many counts were recorded for this clonotype. This chain connects TRBV7-3 to TRBJ2-2; D possibly corresponds to TRBD1 (5 bases). The CDR3 runs 18 residues. V shed 5 bases and J shed 5 bases, with 24 bases lying between them. Germline CDR1 is SGHTA and CDR2 is FQGTGA. CDR3 in DNA: TGTGCCAGCAGCCGAGGCTCCGATCAAGGGGCGCGGACCGGGGAGCTGTTTTTT. Protein product: CASSRGSDQGARTGELFF.

V usage is TRBV20-1 and J usage is TRBJ2-1; D call uncertain. The CDR3 contains 11 residues. CDR1 is DFQATT, CDR2 SNEGSKA, per germline (reference sequence). Trimming took 1 base from V and 7 from J, leaving 5 bases between them. The DNA of the CDR3 is TGCAGTGCTAGAGTTAGGAATGAGCAGTTCTTC. This translates into CSARVRNEQFF.